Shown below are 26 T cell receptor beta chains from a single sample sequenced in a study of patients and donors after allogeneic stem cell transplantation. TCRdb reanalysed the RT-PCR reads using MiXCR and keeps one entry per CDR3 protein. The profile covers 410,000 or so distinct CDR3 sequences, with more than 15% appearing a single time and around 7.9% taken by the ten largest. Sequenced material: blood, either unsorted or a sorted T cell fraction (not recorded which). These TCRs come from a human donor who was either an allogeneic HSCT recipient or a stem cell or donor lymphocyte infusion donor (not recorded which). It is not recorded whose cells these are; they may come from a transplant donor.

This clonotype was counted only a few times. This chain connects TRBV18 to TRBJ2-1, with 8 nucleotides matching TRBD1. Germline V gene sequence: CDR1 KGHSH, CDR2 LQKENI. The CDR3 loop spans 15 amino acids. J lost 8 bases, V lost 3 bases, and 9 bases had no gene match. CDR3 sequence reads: CASSPEQGAQDEQFF. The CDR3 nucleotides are TGTGCCAGCTCACCCGAGCAGGGGGCGCAGGATGAGCAGTTCTTC.

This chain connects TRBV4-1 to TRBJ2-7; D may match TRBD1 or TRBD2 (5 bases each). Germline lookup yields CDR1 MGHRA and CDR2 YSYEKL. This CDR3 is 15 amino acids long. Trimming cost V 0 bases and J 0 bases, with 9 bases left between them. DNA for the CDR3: TGCGCCAGCAGCCAAGATCGGGGCAGCTCCTACGAGCAGTACTTC. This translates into CASSQDRGSSYEQYF.

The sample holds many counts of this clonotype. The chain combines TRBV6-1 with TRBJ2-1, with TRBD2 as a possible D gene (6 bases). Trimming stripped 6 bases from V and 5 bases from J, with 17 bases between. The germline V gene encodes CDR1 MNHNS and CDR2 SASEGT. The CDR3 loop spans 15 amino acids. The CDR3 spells CASRNVGEAHNEQFF. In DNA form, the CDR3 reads TGTGCCAGCAGGAACGTGGGGGAGGCTCACAATGAGCAGTTCTTC.

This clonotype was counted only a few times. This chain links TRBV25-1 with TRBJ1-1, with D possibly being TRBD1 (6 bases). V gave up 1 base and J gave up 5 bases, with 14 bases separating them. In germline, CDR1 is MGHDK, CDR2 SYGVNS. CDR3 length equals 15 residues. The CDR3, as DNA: TGTGCCAGCAGTGAATTTATACAGGGTAATACTGAAGCTTTCTTT. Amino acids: CASSEFIQGNTEAFF. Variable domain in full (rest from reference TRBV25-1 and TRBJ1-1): EADIYQTPRYLVIGTGKKITLECSQTMGHDKMYWYQQDPGMELHLIHYSYGVNSTEKGDLSSESTVSRIRTEHFPLTLESARPSHTSQYLCASSEFIQGNTEAFFGQGTRLTVV.

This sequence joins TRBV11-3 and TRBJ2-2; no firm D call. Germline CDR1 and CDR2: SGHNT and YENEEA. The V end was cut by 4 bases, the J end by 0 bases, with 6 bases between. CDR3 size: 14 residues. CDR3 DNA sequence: TGTGCCAGCAGCTCTACATCGAACACCGGGGAGCTGTTTTTT. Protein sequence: CASSSTSNTGELFF.

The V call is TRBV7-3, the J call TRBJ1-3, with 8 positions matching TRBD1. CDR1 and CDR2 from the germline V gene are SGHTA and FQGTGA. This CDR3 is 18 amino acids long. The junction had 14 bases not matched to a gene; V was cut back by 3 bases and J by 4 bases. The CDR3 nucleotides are TGTGCCAGCAGCTTTCCGGGACAGGTCCCCTTGTCGGGAAACACCATATATTTT. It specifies CASSFPGQVPLSGNTIYF.

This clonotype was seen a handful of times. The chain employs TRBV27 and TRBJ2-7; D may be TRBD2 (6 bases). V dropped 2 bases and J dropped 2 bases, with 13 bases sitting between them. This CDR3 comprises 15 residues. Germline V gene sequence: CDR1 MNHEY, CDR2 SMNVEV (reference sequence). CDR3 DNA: TGTGCCAGCAGTTTAAATCTCGGGACTCCCTACGAGCAGTACTTC. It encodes CASSLNLGTPYEQYF.

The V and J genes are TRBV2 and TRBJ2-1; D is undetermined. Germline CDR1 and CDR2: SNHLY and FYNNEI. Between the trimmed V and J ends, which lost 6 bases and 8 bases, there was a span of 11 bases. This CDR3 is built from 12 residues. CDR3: CASRDLGHEQFF. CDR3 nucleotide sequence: TGTGCCAGCAGGGACCTCGGCCATGAGCAGTTCTTC. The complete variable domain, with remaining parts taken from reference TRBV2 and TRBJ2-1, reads EPEVTQTPSHQVTQMGQEVILRCVPISNHLYFYWYRQILGQKVEFLVSFYNNEISEKSEIFDDQFSVERPDGSNFTLKIRSTKLEDSAMYFCASRDLGHEQFFGPGTRLTVL.

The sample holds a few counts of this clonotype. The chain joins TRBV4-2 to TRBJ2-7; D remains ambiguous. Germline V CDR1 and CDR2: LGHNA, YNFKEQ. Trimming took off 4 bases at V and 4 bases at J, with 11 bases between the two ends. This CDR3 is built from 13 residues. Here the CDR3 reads CASSPSHGYEQYF. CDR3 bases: TGTGCCAGCAGCCCCTCTCACGGTTACGAGCAGTACTTC.

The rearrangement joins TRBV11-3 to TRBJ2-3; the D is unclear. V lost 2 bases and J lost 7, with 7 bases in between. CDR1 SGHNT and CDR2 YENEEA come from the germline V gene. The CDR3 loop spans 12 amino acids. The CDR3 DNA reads TGTGCCAGCAGCTTATTGCCCCATACGCAGTATTTT. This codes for CASSLLPHTQYF.

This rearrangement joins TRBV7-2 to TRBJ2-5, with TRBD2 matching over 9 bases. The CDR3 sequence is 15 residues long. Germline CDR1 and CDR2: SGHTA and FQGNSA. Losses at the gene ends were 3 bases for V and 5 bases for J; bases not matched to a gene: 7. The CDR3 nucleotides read TGTGCCAGCAGCTTTTTAGCGGGAGTGATGGAGACCCAGTACTTC. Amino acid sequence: CASSFLAGVMETQYF.

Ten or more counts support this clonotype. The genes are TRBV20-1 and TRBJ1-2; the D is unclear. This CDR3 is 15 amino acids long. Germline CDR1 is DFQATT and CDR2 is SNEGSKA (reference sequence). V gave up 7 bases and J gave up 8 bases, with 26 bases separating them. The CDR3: CSDNRSGRIGRGYTF. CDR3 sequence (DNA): TGCAGTGATAACCGCAGTGGCCGTATTGGCAGAGGCTACACCTTC.

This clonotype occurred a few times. CDR3 loop: CSARKSKKTYNEQFF. In nucleotides, the CDR3 is TGCAGTGCTAGAAAGTCCAAAAAAACCTACAATGAGCAGTTCTTC. The chain couples TRBV20-1 to TRBJ2-1; D is ambiguous. The CDR3 consists of 15 residues. Germline CDR1 reads DFQATT; CDR2 reads SNEGSKA (reference sequence). V gave up 2 bases and J gave up 2 bases, with 13 bases separating them.

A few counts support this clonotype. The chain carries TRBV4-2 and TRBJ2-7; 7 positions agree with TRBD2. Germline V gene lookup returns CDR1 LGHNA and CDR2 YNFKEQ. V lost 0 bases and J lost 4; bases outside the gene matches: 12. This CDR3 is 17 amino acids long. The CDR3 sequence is CASSQDLGLDPSYEQYF. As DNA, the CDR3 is TGTGCCAGCAGCCAAGATCTCGGACTAGATCCCTCTTACGAGCAGTACTTC.

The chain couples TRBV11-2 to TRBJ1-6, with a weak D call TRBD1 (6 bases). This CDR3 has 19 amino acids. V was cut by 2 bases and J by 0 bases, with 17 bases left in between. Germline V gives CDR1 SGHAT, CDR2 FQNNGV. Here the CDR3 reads CASSLLDSSFCSYNSPLHF. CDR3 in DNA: TGTGCCAGCAGCTTATTGGACAGTTCTTTCTGCTCCTATAATTCACCCCTCCACTTT.

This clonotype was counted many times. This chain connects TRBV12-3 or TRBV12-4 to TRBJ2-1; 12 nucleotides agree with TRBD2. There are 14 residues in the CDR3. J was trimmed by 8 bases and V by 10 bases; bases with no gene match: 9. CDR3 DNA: TGTGCCACCACCTCTAGCGGGGGGGGGGATGAGCAGTTCTTC. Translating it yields CATTSSGGGDEQFF.

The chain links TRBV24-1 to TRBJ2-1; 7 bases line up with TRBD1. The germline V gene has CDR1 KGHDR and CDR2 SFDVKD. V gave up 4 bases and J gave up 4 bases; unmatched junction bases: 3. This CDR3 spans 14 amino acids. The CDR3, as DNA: TGTGCCACCAGTGAGACAGGGACGTACAATGAGCAGTTCTTC. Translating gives CATSETGTYNEQFF.

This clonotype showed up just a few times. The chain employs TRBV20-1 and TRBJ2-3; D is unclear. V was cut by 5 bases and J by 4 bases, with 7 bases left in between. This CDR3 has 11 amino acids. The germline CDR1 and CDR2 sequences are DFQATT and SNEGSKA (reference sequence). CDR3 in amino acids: CSARWADTQYF. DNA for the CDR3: TGCAGTGCTCGATGGGCAGATACGCAGTATTTT.

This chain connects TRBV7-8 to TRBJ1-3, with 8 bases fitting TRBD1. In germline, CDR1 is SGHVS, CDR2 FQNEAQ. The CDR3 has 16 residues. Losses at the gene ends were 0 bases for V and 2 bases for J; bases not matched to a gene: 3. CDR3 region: CASSLAKDRAGNTIYF. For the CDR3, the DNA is TGTGCCAGCAGCTTAGCGAAGGACAGGGCTGGAAACACCATATATTTT.

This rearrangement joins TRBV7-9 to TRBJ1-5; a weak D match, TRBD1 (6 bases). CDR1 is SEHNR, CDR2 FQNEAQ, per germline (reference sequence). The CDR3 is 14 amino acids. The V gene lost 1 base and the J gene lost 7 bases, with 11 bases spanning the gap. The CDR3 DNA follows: TGTGCCAGCAGCTTAGGGGGGGCAGGACAGCCCCAGCATTTT. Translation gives CASSLGGAGQPQHF.

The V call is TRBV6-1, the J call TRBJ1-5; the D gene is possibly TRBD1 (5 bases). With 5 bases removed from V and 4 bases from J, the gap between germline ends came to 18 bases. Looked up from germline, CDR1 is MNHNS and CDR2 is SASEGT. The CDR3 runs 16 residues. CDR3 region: CASSKMSGKFNQPQHF. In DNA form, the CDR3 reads TGTGCCAGCAGTAAGATGTCAGGGAAGTTTAATCAGCCCCAGCATTTT.

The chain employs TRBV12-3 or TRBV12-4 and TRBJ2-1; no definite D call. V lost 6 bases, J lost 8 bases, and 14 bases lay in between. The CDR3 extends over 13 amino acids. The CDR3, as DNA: TGTGCCAGCAGGGTAGACAAGTTTGATGAGCAGTTCTTC. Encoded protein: CASRVDKFDEQFF.

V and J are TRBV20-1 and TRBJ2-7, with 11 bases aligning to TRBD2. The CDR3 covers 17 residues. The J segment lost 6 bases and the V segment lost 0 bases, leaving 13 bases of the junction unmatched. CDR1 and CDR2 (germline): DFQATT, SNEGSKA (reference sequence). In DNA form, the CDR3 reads TGCAGTGCTAGAGAGCTAGCGGGAGGTAAACGTGTGGGCGAGCAGTACTTC. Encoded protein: CSARELAGGKRVGEQYF.

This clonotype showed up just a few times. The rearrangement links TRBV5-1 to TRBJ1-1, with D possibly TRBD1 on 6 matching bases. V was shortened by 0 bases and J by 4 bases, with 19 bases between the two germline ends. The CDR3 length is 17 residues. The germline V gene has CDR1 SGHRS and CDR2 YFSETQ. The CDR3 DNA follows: TGCGCCAGCAGCTTGGAATTTAGGGGGGCGCGGGGCACTGAAGCTTTCTTT. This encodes CASSLEFRGARGTEAFF. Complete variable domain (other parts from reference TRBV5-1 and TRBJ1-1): KAGVTQTPRYLIKTRGQQVTLSCSPISGHRSVSWYQQTPGQGLQFLFEYFSETQRNKGNFPGRFSGRQFSNSRSEMNVSTLELGDSALYLCASSLEFRGARGTEAFFGQGTRLTVV.

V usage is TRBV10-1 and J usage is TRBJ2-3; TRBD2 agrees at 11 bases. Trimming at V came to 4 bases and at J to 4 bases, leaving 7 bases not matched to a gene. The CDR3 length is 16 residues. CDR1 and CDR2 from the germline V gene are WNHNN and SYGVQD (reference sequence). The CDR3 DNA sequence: TGCGCCAGCAGTGGCACTAGCGGGAGAACGGCAGATACGCAGTATTTT. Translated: CASSGTSGRTADTQYF.

The CDR3 region is CASSLDGYSGANVLTF. The CDR3 coding sequence is TGTGCCAGCAGCTTGGACGGATACTCTGGGGCCAACGTCCTGACTTTC. The rearrangement uses TRBV11-1 and TRBJ2-6; D unresolved. From germline, CDR1 is SGHAT and CDR2 FQDESV (reference sequence). Trimming cost V 3 bases and J 0 bases, with 9 bases left between them. The CDR3 contains 16 residues.